This TCR beta chain is from a study of T cells in Graves' hyperthyroidism and ophthalmopathy. This clonotype was observed many times. What was amplified from RNA transcripts were TCR beta CDR3 regions. First-round RT-PCR with HTBI primers amplified the TCR CDR3 region. TCRdb analysed the multiplex PCR reads with MiXCR anew, one entry per CDR3 protein. Of 450,000 to 600,000 distinct CDR3 sequences listed, less than 20% were seen once; the top ten hold 47%. Germline lookup yields CDR1 SGHAT and CDR2 FQDESV (reference sequence). CDR3 size: 15 residues. Between the trimmed V and J ends, which lost 0 bases and 3 bases, there was a span of 10 bases.

This rearrangement joins TRBV11-1 to TRBJ2-3; D is undetermined. Input material: blood. This clonotype originated in a man between 35 and 55 years old with Graves' ophthalmopathy. CDR3 bases: TGTGCCAGCAGCTTAGCGAATCGAGTTACAGATACGCAGTATTTT. Its protein product is CASSLANRVTDTQYF.